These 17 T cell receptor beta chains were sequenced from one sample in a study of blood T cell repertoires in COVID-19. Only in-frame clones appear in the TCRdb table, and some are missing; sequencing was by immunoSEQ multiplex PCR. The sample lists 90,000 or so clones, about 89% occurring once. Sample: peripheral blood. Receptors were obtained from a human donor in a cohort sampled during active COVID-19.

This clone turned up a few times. CDR3 sequence reads: CAAGGQAYEQYF. As DNA, the CDR3 is TGTGCCGCCGGGGGGCAAGCCTACGAGCAGTACTTC. V and J are TRBV6-5 and TRBJ2-7, with a tentative D call TRBD2 (7 bases). Trimming took 11 bases from V and 2 from J, leaving 13 bases between them. This CDR3 region has 12 residues. The germline V gene encodes CDR1 MNHEY and CDR2 SVGAGI.

CDR3 coding DNA: TGTGCCAGCAGTCCCCGGACAAAGCTCAACACCGGGGAGCTGTTTTTT. As protein: CASSPRTKLNTGELFF. V gene TRBV27 combines with J gene TRBJ2-2; a weak D match, TRBD1 (5 bases). CDR1 MNHEY and CDR2 SMNVEV come from the germline V gene (reference sequence). The CDR3 has 16 residues. Trimming took off 5 bases at V and 2 bases at J, with 15 bases between the two ends.

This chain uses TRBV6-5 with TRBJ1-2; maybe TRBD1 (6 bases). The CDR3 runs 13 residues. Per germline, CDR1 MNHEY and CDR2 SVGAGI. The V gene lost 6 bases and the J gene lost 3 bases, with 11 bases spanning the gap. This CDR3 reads CASRQGPDYGYTF. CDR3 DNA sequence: TGTGCCAGCAGACAGGGACCGGACTATGGCTACACCTTC.

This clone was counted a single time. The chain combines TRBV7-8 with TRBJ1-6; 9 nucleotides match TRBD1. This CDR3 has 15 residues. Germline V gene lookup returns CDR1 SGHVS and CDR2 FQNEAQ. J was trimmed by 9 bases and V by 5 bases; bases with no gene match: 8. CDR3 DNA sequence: TGTGCCAGCAGCCTATTCACAGGGGGCGGTTCACCCCTCCACTTT. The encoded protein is CASSLFTGGGSPLHF.

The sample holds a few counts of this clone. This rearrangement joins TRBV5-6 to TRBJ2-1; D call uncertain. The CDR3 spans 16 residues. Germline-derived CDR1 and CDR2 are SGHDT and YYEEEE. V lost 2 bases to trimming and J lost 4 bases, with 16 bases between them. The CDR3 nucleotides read TGTGCCAGCAGCTTTCAGACGACAATTCAATACAATGAGCAGTTCTTC. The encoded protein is CASSFQTTIQYNEQFF. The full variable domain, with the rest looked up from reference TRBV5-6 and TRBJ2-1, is DAGVTQSPTHLIKTRGQQVTLRCSPKSGHDTVSWYQQALGQGPQFIFQYYEEEERQRGNFPDRFSGHQFPNYSSELNVNALLLGDSALYLCASSFQTTIQYNEQFFGPGTRLTVL.

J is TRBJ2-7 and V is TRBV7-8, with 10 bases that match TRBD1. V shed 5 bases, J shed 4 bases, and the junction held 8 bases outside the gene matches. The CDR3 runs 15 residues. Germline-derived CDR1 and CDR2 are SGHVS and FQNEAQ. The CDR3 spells CASSHDRGLAYEQYF. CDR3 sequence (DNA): TGTGCCAGCAGCCATGACAGGGGGCTAGCGTACGAGCAGTACTTC.

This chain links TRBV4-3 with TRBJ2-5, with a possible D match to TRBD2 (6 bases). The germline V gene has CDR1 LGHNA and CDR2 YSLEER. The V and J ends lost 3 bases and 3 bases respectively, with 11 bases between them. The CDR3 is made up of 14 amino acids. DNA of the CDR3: TGCGCCAGCAGCCAGACCTCTAGCGAAGAGACCCAGTACTTC. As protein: CASSQTSSEETQYF.

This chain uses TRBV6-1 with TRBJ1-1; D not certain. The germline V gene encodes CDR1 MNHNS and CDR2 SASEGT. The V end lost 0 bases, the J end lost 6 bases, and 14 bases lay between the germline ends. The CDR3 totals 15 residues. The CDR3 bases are TGTGCCAGCAGTGAAGCGGCTAGAGGGTTCGCTGAAGCTTTCTTT. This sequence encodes CASSEAARGFAEAFF.

CDR3 sequence reads: CASSRGRGSSTDTQYF. Written as DNA, the CDR3 is TGTGCCAGCAGCCGCGGACGGGGATCTAGCACAGATACGCAGTATTTT. The chain combines TRBV7-9 with TRBJ2-3, with D possibly being TRBD2 (5 bases). The CDR3 totals 16 residues. The germline CDR1 and CDR2 sequences are SEHNR and FQNEAQ (reference sequence). Trimming stripped 5 bases from V and 0 bases from J, with 15 bases between.

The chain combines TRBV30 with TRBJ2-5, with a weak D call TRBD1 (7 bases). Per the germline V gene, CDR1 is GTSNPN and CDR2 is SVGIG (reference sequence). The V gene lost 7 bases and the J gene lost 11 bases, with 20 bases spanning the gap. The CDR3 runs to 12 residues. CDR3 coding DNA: TGTGCCTACCGAAGATCGCAGGGGGGTCAGTACTTC. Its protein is CAYRRSQGGQYF.

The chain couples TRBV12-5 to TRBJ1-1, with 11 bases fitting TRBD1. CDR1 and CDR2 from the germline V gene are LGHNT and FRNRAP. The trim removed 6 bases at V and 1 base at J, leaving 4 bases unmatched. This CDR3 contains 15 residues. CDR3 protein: CASGLGTGGNTEAFF. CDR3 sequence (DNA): TGTGCTAGTGGACTAGGGACAGGGGGGAACACTGAAGCTTTCTTT.

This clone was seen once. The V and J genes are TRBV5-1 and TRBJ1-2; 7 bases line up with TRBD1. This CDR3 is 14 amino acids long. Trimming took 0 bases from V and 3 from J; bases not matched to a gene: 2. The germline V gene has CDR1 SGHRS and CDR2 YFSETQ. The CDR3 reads CASSLDRGDYGYTF. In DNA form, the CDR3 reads TGCGCCAGCAGCTTGGACAGGGGAGACTATGGCTACACCTTC.

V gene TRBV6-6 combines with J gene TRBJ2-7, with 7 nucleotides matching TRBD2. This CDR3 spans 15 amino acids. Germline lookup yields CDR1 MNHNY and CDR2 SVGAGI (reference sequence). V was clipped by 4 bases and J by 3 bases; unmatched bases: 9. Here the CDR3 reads CASSSPASGDYEQYF. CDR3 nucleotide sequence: TGTGCCAGCAGTTCCCCGGCTAGCGGCGACTACGAGCAGTACTTC.

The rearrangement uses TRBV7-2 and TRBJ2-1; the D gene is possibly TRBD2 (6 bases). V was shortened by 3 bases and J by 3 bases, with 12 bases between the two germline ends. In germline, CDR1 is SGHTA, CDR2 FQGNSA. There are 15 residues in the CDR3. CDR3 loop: CASSLEGENYNEQFF. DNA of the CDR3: TGTGCCAGCAGCTTGGAGGGTGAGAACTACAATGAGCAGTTCTTC. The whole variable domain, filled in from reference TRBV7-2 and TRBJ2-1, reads GAGVSQSPSNKVTEKGKDVELRCDPISGHTALYWYRQSLGQGLEFLIYFQGNSAPDKSGLPSDRFSAERTGGSVSTLTIQRTQQEDSAVYLCASSLEGENYNEQFFGPGTRLTVL.

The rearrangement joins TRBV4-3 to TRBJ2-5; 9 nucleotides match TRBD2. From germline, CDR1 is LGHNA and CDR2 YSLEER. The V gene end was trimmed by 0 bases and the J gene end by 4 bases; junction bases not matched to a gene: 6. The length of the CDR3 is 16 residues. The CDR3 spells CASSQDRGGASETQYF. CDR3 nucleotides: TGCGCCAGCAGCCAAGATCGCGGGGGGGCATCAGAGACCCAGTACTTC.

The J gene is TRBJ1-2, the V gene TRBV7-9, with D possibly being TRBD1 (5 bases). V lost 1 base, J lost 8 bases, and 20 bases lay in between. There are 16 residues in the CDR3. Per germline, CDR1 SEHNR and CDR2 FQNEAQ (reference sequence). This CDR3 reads CASSLGPSLGLEGYTF. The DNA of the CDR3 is TGTGCCAGCAGCTTAGGTCCTTCCTTGGGACTTGAGGGCTACACCTTC.

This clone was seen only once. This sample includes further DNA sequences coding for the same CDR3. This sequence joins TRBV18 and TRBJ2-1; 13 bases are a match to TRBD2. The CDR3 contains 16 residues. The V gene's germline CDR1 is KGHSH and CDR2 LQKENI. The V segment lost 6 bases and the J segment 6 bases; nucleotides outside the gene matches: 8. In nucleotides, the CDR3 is TGTGCCAGCTCGCCTCCTGGACTAGCGGGGGCCAATGAGCAGTTCTTC. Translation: CASSPPGLAGANEQFF.